This T cell receptor (beta chain) came from a study of blood T cell repertoires in COVID-19. In the study overall: Material from acute and convalescent COVID-19 was sourced from the United States, Italy and Spain. PBMCs, B-cell-depleted T cells, or T cells were the source of the cDNA or gDNA that made up the material.

Original processing methods: Reference gene primer amplification yielded estimated nucleated cell counts. Measured with immunoSEQ multiplex PCR; TCRdb has only the in-frame clones, and not every one. V and J calls and clone size are given by that table; D and trimming were obtained from the DNA. The top ten clones hold roughly 1.8% of a sample with some 250,000 clones, 70% to 90% of them seen once. Sequencing used peripheral blood. The receptor was isolated from a man aged 25-40 years with active or convalescent COVID-19.

CDR3 amino acids: CASRTNNSPLHF. As DNA, the CDR3 is TGTGCCAGCAGGACAAATAATTCACCCCTCCACTTT. The J gene is TRBJ1-6, the V gene TRBV6-5, with unresolved D. The CDR3 covers 12 residues. Germline CDR1 reads MNHEY; CDR2 reads SVGAGI. The ends were cut back, 6 bases at V and 5 bases at J, with 5 bases in the middle.